Below, 31 T cell receptor beta chains from the same sample are listed, as sequenced in a study of control samples from healthy donors and cancer patients. Libraries were prepared by immunoSEQ multiplex PCR; TCRdb keeps only in-frame clonotypes and omits some of them. The top ten clones hold roughly 2.7% of a sample with 100,000 to 150,000 clones, 90% of them seen once. Specimen: blood. All receptors derive from a man aged 18 to 30 in good health.

The chain joins TRBV16 to TRBJ1-3; D ambiguous. The germline CDR1 and CDR2 sequences are KGHSY and FQNENV. This CDR3 contains 12 residues. The V end lost 1 base, the J end lost 3 bases, and 1 base lay between the germline ends. CDR3 in amino acids: CASSQFGNTIYF. DNA of the CDR3: TGTGCCAGCAGCCAATTTGGAAACACCATATATTTT.

V usage is TRBV25-1 and J usage is TRBJ2-7, with no clear D. V dropped 5 bases and J dropped 1 base, with 6 bases sitting between them. Looked up from germline, CDR1 is MGHDK and CDR2 is SYGVNS. The CDR3 has 12 amino acids. Written as DNA, the CDR3 is TGTGCCAGCAGTCTAGGTTCCTACGAGCAGTACTTC. It codes for CASSLGSYEQYF.

The chain recombines TRBV5-1 with TRBJ1-5; a possible D gene is TRBD1 (5 bases). The CDR3 has 16 residues. The germline gives CDR1 SGHRS, CDR2 YFSETQ. Deletions cut 2 bases from V and 0 bases from J, with 12 bases between. The CDR3 DNA reads TGCGCCAGCAGCTTCTCAGGGTCCTTTAGCAATCAGCCCCAGCATTTT. The encoded protein is CASSFSGSFSNQPQHF.

The rearrangement links TRBV28 to TRBJ2-7; D may be TRBD2 (7 bases). The V and J ends lost 3 bases and 3 bases respectively, with 15 bases between them. This CDR3 is built from 15 residues. In germline, CDR1 is MDHEN, CDR2 SYDVKM. The CDR3 reads CASSLWEGTNYEQYF. CDR3 bases: TGTGCCAGCAGTTTGTGGGAGGGGACAAACTACGAGCAGTACTTC.

The chain couples TRBV5-4 to TRBJ2-3, with a possible D match to TRBD2 (5 bases). Deletions cut 6 bases from V and 8 bases from J, with 13 bases between. The CDR3 covers 12 residues. Germline V gene lookup returns CDR1 SGHNT and CDR2 YYREEE (reference sequence). CDR3 coding DNA: TGTGCCAGCAACCCGAATGAGGGTACGCAGTATTTT. Translated, it gives CASNPNEGTQYF.

This chain joins TRBV24-1 and TRBJ1-5, with D unresolved. The CDR3 has 14 residues. V lost 4 bases to trimming and J lost 7 bases, with 13 bases between them. Germline V gene sequence: CDR1 KGHDR, CDR2 SFDVKD. In DNA form, the CDR3 reads TGTGCCACCAGTGACCCAGCGGGAGGGCAGCCCCAGCATTTT. Amino acids: CATSDPAGGQPQHF.

The genes are TRBV30 and TRBJ2-3; D ambiguous. Germline values: CDR1 GTSNPN, CDR2 SVGIG (reference sequence). CDR3 length: 13 residues. V shed 3 bases and J shed 2 bases, with 9 bases lying between them. CDR3 loop: CAWSPRITDTQYF. CDR3 coding DNA: TGTGCCTGGAGCCCTCGGATCACAGATACGCAGTATTTT.

The rearrangement links TRBV6-5 to TRBJ2-7; D might be TRBD1 (5 bases). The CDR3 loop spans 12 amino acids. V gave up 4 bases and J gave up 6 bases, with 10 bases separating them. Germline CDR1 MNHEY, CDR2 SVGAGI. CDR3 nucleotide sequence: TGTGCCAGCAGTTTCCAGGGATCCGAGCAGTACTTC. This codes for CASSFQGSEQYF.

This rearrangement joins TRBV11-3 to TRBJ2-1; 16 bases align to TRBD2. With V trimmed by 3 bases and J by 3 bases, 5 bases remained unmatched. The CDR3 runs to 18 residues. Germline V gene data show CDR1 as SGHNT and CDR2 as YENEEA. CDR3 sequence (DNA): TGTGCCAGCAGCTTGGGGGGACTAGCGGGAGGGGACTACAATGAGCAGTTCTTC. It encodes CASSLGGLAGGDYNEQFF.

The chain carries TRBV30 and TRBJ1-1; D not resolved. In germline, CDR1 is GTSNPN, CDR2 SVGIG (reference sequence). The CDR3 is 14 amino acids. Trimming removed 0 bases at V and 0 bases at J, with 8 bases between. CDR3 nucleotide sequence: TGTGCCTGGAGTGTAGCCAGCATGAACACTGAAGCTTTCTTT. It codes for CAWSVASMNTEAFF.

Note on this clone: This CDR3 is also generated by other DNA sequences in the sample. The rearrangement links TRBV12-3 or TRBV12-4 to TRBJ2-5; D is ambiguous. Trimming removed 3 bases at V and 5 bases at J, with 4 bases between. The CDR3 runs to 11 residues. The CDR3 DNA is TGTGCCAGCAGTTTTGGTGAGACCCAGTACTTC. The encoded protein is CASSFGETQYF.

The chain carries TRBV5-6 and TRBJ2-5; D possibly uses TRBD1 or TRBD2 (5 bases each). Germline V gene sequence: CDR1 SGHDT, CDR2 YYEEEE. V gave up 1 base and J gave up 9 bases, with 13 bases separating them. The CDR3 runs to 13 residues. The CDR3 here is CASSLRTGRSQYF. CDR3 sequence (DNA): TGTGCCAGCAGCTTGCGTACGGGGCGATCCCAGTACTTC. The full variable domain, with the rest looked up from reference TRBV5-6 and TRBJ2-5, is DAGVTQSPTHLIKTRGQQVTLRCSPKSGHDTVSWYQQALGQGPQFIFQYYEEEERQRGNFPDRFSGHQFPNYSSELNVNALLLGDSALYLCASSLRTGRSQYFGPGTRLLVL.

This sequence joins TRBV7-8 and TRBJ2-2, with 7 bases aligning to TRBD1. Germline trimming cut 1 base from V and 6 bases from J; bases unmatched to any gene: 2. This CDR3 spans 14 amino acids. CDR1 and CDR2 (germline): SGHVS, FQNEAQ. The CDR3, as DNA: TGTGCCAGCAGCTTAGGAGGGGGCCCCGGGGAGCTGTTTTTT. Its translation: CASSLGGGPGELFF.

This clone has just a few counts. The genes are TRBV25-1 and TRBJ2-1; D remains unclear. Germline V CDR1 and CDR2: MGHDK, SYGVNS. The V gene lost 2 bases and the J gene lost 8 bases, with 13 bases spanning the gap. The CDR3 runs to 14 residues. The CDR3 sequence: CASSEPVSGDEQFF. CDR3 nucleotides: TGTGCCAGCAGTGAACCAGTTTCGGGTGATGAGCAGTTCTTC.

The V and J genes are TRBV11-3 and TRBJ2-5; 15 bases line up with TRBD2. This CDR3 has 15 residues. The trim removed 6 bases at V and 5 bases at J, leaving 4 bases unmatched. Germline assignment: CDR1 SGHNT and CDR2 YENEEA. CDR3 DNA: TGTGCCAGCAGATTCGGACTAGCGGGAGGGGAGACCCAGTACTTC. Encoded protein: CASRFGLAGGETQYF.

In its sample, this clone was seen once. V is TRBV27 and J is TRBJ1-6, with a possible D match to TRBD1 (5 bases). This CDR3 is 15 amino acids long. The germline CDR1 and CDR2 sequences are MNHEY and SMNVEV (reference sequence). V lost 2 bases and J lost 6, with 11 bases in between. CDR3: CASSLSPGINSPLHF. The CDR3 DNA reads as TGTGCCAGCAGTTTAAGTCCAGGGATTAATTCACCCCTCCACTTT.

The genes are TRBV11-3 and TRBJ2-3; TRBD2 matches at 9 bases. The germline V gene has CDR1 SGHNT and CDR2 YENEEA. The CDR3 consists of 15 residues. Trimming removed 6 bases from V and 6 bases from J; junction bases left unmatched: 10. CDR3 amino acids: CASSSPIAGVDTQYF. In nucleotides, the CDR3 is TGTGCCAGCAGTTCTCCTATAGCGGGAGTGGATACGCAGTATTTT.

The J gene is TRBJ1-5, the V gene TRBV4-1; D ambiguous. Germline values: CDR1 MGHRA, CDR2 YSYEKL. The CDR3 spans 15 residues. The ends were cut back, 3 bases at V and 0 bases at J, with 9 bases in the middle. In DNA, the CDR3 is TGCGCCAGCAGCCATCCGCCCGATAGCAATCAGCCCCAGCATTTT. Protein product: CASSHPPDSNQPQHF.

The chain joins TRBV24-1 to TRBJ2-5; 7 bases are shared with TRBD2. The CDR3 runs to 13 residues. The V segment lost 7 bases and the J segment 0 bases; nucleotides outside the gene matches: 1. CDR1 KGHDR and CDR2 SFDVKD come from the germline V gene. The chain's CDR3 is CATRGLDQETQYF. The DNA for the CDR3 is TGTGCCACCAGAGGACTAGACCAAGAGACCCAGTACTTC.

CDR3 sequence reads: CAWGQDRANEAFF. CDR3 nucleotide sequence: TGTGCCTGGGGGCAGGACAGGGCTAATGAAGCTTTCTTT. The chain uses TRBV30 and TRBJ1-1, with 8 bases matching TRBD1. Germline CDR1 and CDR2: GTSNPN and SVGIG (reference sequence). Unmatched junction bases numbered 9, after V lost 5 bases and J lost 7 bases. The CDR3 spans 13 residues.

The chain uses TRBV4-1 and TRBJ2-1; no firm D call. Germline V lookup: CDR1 MGHRA, CDR2 YSYEKL. CDR3 size: 12 residues. With 3 bases removed from V and 7 bases from J, the gap between germline ends came to 7 bases. This chain's CDR3 is CASSHPRNEQFF. DNA for the CDR3: TGCGCCAGCAGCCACCCTCGGAATGAGCAGTTCTTC.

The V call is TRBV2, the J call TRBJ1-1, with D uncertain. Trimming left V 4 bases short and J 1 base short, with 7 bases between. This CDR3 region has 13 residues. CDR1 is SNHLY and CDR2 is FYNNEI in the germline V gene. Here the CDR3 reads CASSVSGNTEAFF. The CDR3 DNA reads TGTGCCAGCAGTGTATCAGGGAACACTGAAGCTTTCTTT.

V and J are TRBV13 and TRBJ2-1, with D unclear. Trimming stripped 0 bases from V and 6 bases from J, with 0 bases between. The CDR3 runs 11 residues. Germline loops: CDR1 PRHDT, CDR2 FYEKMQ (reference sequence). Here the CDR3 reads CASSLGNEQFF. The CDR3 nucleotides read TGTGCCAGCAGCTTAGGCAATGAGCAGTTCTTC.

The rearrangement links TRBV27 to TRBJ1-4; D uncertain. Germline assignment: CDR1 MNHEY and CDR2 SMNVEV (reference sequence). V was shortened by 4 bases and J by 8 bases, with 20 bases between the two germline ends. The CDR3 runs to 16 residues. This chain's CDR3 is CASSSTVRALGEKLFF. CDR3 bases: TGTGCCAGCAGTTCCACCGTAAGGGCCTTGGGGGAAAAACTGTTTTTT.

This chain links TRBV5-5 with TRBJ1-1; 7 bases are shared with TRBD1. There are 14 residues in the CDR3. The junction had 11 bases not matched to a gene; V was cut back by 1 base and J by 11 bases. Germline V lookup: CDR1 SGHKS, CDR2 YYEKEE (reference sequence). The CDR3 loop is CASSLREGAYSAFF. The CDR3 DNA follows: TGTGCCAGCAGCTTGAGGGAGGGGGCGTATTCGGCTTTCTTT.

The chain has TRBV3-1 (or the pseudogene TRBV3-2) and TRBJ2-3; 9 nucleotides match TRBD2. This CDR3 is 15 amino acids long. The V segment lost 7 bases and the J segment 0 bases; nucleotides outside the gene matches: 5. Per germline, CDR1 LGHDT and CDR2 YNNKEL (reference sequence). This CDR3 reads CASTPTSGSTDTQYF. The CDR3 region has the DNA TGTGCCAGCACCCCTACTAGCGGGAGCACAGATACGCAGTATTTT.

The chain employs TRBV7-2 and TRBJ2-7; 8 bases line up with TRBD2. The CDR3 covers 14 residues. V lost 1 base to trimming and J lost 2 bases; unmatched junction nucleotides: 1. Per germline, CDR1 SGHTA and CDR2 FQGNSA. The CDR3 region has the DNA TGTGCCAGCAGCTTAGGACTAGCGCCCTACGAGCAGTACGTC. This gives the protein CASSLGLAPYEQYV.

The chain is built from TRBV5-5 and TRBJ1-6, with a weak D call TRBD1 (6 bases). There are 16 residues in the CDR3. CDR1 is SGHKS, CDR2 YYEKEE, per germline (reference sequence). Trimming stripped 0 bases from V and 7 bases from J, with 14 bases between. In DNA, the CDR3 is TGTGCCAGCAGCTTGGTTCCCCAGGGGTTGAATTCACCCCTCCACTTT. Translation gives CASSLVPQGLNSPLHF.

V gene TRBV19 combines with J gene TRBJ1-2, with a possible D match to TRBD1 (6 bases). V was shortened by 4 bases and J by 0 bases, with 15 bases between the two germline ends. The CDR3 runs 16 residues. The germline gives CDR1 LNHDA, CDR2 SQIVND (reference sequence). DNA for the CDR3: TGTGCCAGTAGTACCCGAACAGGGATCACTAACTATGGCTACACCTTC. Its translation is CASSTRTGITNYGYTF.

The rearrangement uses TRBV4-1 and TRBJ2-6, with D unclear. Germline-derived CDR1 and CDR2 are MGHRA and YSYEKL. Trimming cost V 1 base and J 0 bases, with 7 bases left between them. The CDR3 has 16 amino acids. The CDR3 reads CASSQGYLSGANVLTF. CDR3 in DNA: TGCGCCAGCAGCCAAGGATATCTCTCTGGGGCCAACGTCCTGACTTTC.

This chain connects TRBV2 to TRBJ2-7; 9 bases are a match to TRBD1. The germline V gene has CDR1 SNHLY and CDR2 FYNNEI. This CDR3 is built from 16 residues. Germline trimming cut 4 bases from V and 2 bases from J; bases unmatched to any gene: 9. The CDR3 here is CASSVDGTGTTYEQYF. CDR3 bases: TGTGCCAGCAGTGTTGACGGGACAGGGACGACCTACGAGCAGTACTTC. Filled out from reference TRBV2 and TRBJ2-7, the complete variable domain reads EPEVTQTPSHQVTQMGQEVILRCVPISNHLYFYWYRQILGQKVEFLVSFYNNEISEKSEIFDDQFSVERPDGSNFTLKIRSTKLEDSAMYFCASSVDGTGTTYEQYFGPGTRLTVT.